The 10 T cell receptor beta chains below were found in one sample sequenced in a study of response to subunit inactivated influenza vaccine. Using its own MiXCR run on the RT-PCR reads, TCRdb lists one record per CDR3 protein. The repertoire has under 950,000 distinct CDR3 sequences, around 20% of them found once; the top ten carry more than 8.5%. Sequenced here: PBMCs from blood, sampled 5 to 6 days after vaccination. The receptors come from a man in his fifties or sixties who received an inactivated influenza vaccine.

This clonotype was observed a handful of times. In nucleotides, the CDR3 is TGTGCCAGCAGGGCGGGACGGCCCACAGATACGCAGTATTTT. Amino acid sequence: CASRAGRPTDTQYF. This chain uses TRBV6-2 or TRBV6-3 with TRBJ2-3; TRBD2 might be the D (6 bases). Germline V lookup: CDR1 MNHEY, CDR2 SVGEGT. V was shortened by 6 bases and J by 2 bases, with 12 bases between the two germline ends. The CDR3 is made up of 14 amino acids.

This clonotype came up many times. V usage is TRBV7-2 and J usage is TRBJ2-7; D is undetermined. Germline loops: CDR1 SGHTA, CDR2 FQGNSA. The CDR3 is 14 amino acids. V was pared by 1 base and J by 1 base, with 8 bases between. DNA of the CDR3: TGTGCCAGCAGCTTAGGCGCGGCATCCTACGAGCAGTACTTC. Translation gives CASSLGAASYEQYF.

The chain links TRBV27 to TRBJ1-5; 7 positions match TRBD1. This CDR3 is 15 amino acids long. Germline V gives CDR1 MNHEY, CDR2 SMNVEV (reference sequence). J lost 4 bases, V lost 5 bases, and 8 bases had no gene match. DNA for the CDR3: TGTGCCAGCAGTCCCCTTCCGGGACAGAATCAGCCCCAGCATTTT. It yields the protein CASSPLPGQNQPQHF.

There are a few counts of this clonotype. This sequence joins TRBV19 and TRBJ1-5; 8 positions match TRBD1. This CDR3 is built from 18 residues. Germline V gives CDR1 LNHDA, CDR2 SQIVND (reference sequence). The ends lost 4 bases at V and 4 bases at J; junction bases unmatched: 15. This chain's CDR3 is CASSTLDRAVDRNQPQHF. Written as DNA, the CDR3 is TGTGCCAGTAGTACCTTGGACAGGGCGGTGGATAGAAATCAGCCCCAGCATTTT.

CDR3 amino acids: CASADTTNYGYTF. The CDR3 region has the DNA TGTGCCAGCGCCGACACGACTAACTATGGCTACACCTTC. The chain carries TRBV9 and TRBJ1-2, with D unresolved. Trimming shortened V by 7 bases and J by 0 bases, and 10 bases separated the two germline ends. Germline CDR1 SGDLS, CDR2 YYNGEE. The CDR3 consists of 13 residues.

This clonotype has ten or more counts. The chain joins TRBV7-2 to TRBJ1-1; D gene unclear. The V gene lost 6 bases and the J gene lost 2 bases, with 4 bases spanning the gap. CDR3 length: 11 amino acids. Germline assignment: CDR1 SGHTA and CDR2 FQGNSA. CDR3 nucleotide sequence: TGTGCCAGCAGGTTAAACACTGAAGCTTTCTTT. The encoded protein is CASRLNTEAFF.

Many counts were recorded for this clonotype. This sequence joins TRBV15 and TRBJ2-2; 9 bases align to TRBD1. V dropped 3 bases and J dropped 2; count of bases not matched to a gene: 4. The CDR3 is 16 amino acids. Germline V gene lookup returns CDR1 LNHNV and CDR2 YYDKDF (reference sequence). The CDR3 DNA is TGTGCCACCAGCAGGGGGACAGGGATAAACACCGGGGAGCTGTTTTTT. It codes for CATSRGTGINTGELFF.

This clonotype was seen just once. The J gene is TRBJ2-5, the V gene TRBV7-2; D not certain. The CDR3 covers 15 residues. Trimming shortened V by 3 bases and J by 4 bases, and 15 bases separated the two germline ends. Per germline, CDR1 SGHTA and CDR2 FQGNSA. In DNA form, the CDR3 reads TGTGCCAGCAGCTTCGACGGATTCTCCCCAGAGACCCAGTACTTC. It encodes CASSFDGFSPETQYF.

Only one count was recorded for this clonotype. The chain combines TRBV5-1 with TRBJ2-3; D gene unclear. The CDR3 contains 15 residues. Germline loops: CDR1 SGHRS, CDR2 YFSETQ. Trimming shortened V by 1 base and J by 2 bases, and 11 bases separated the two germline ends. The CDR3 protein is CASSLRLGPTDTQYF. CDR3 bases: TGCGCCAGCAGCTTGAGACTCGGCCCCACAGATACGCAGTATTTT.

The CDR3 sequence: CASSSQAGAAYEQYF. CDR3 sequence (DNA): TGTGCCAGCAGTTCCCAAGCGGGAGCGGCCTACGAGCAGTACTTC. J is TRBJ2-7 and V is TRBV28; 8 bases are shared with TRBD2. With V trimmed by 4 bases and J by 2 bases, 7 bases remained unmatched. The germline V gene encodes CDR1 MDHEN and CDR2 SYDVKM. The CDR3 length is 15 residues.